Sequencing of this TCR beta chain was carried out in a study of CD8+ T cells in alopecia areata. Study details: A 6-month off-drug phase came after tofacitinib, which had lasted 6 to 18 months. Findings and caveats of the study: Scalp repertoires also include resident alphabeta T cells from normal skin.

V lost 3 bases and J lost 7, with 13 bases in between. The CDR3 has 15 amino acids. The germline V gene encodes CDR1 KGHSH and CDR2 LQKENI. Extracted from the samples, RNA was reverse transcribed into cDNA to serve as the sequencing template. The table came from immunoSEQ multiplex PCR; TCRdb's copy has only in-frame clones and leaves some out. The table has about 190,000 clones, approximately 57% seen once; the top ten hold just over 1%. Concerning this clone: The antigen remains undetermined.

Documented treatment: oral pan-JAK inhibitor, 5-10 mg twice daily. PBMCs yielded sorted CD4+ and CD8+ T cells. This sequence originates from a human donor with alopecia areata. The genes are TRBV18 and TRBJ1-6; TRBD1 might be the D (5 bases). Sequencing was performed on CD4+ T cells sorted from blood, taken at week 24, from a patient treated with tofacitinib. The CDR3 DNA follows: TGTGCCAGCTCACCTAGAGACGGGGGAAATTCACCCCTCCACTTT. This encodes CASSPRDGGNSPLHF. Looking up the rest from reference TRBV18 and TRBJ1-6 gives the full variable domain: NAGVMQNPRHLVRRRGQEARLRCSPMKGHSHVYWYRQLPEEGLKFMVYLQKENIIDESGMPKERFSAEFPKEGPSILRIQQVVRGDSAAYFCASSPRDGGNSPLHFGNGTRLTVT.